This record looks at one TCR beta chain sequence and its context. This clone was counted once. What antigen it recognizes has not been identified. No much larger clone is present one base from it, and per-base qualities are unavailable. The V end gives up 4 bases and the J end 4 bases, leaving 5 bases in the junction not matched to a gene. The germline V gene yields LGHNA for CDR1 and YSLEER for CDR2. The CDR3 runs 16 amino acids, cysteine and phenylalanine included. The sequence is cut down to CDR3 DNA, 48 bases in frame from base 1. Libraries were prepared through the immunoSEQ multiplex PCR assay. TCRdb retrieved this table from immuneACCESS and kept in-frame rearrangements only. Not all clones are present; in checked studies, unresolved V genes account for under half, and no reason is known for the remainder. The sample records fewer than 40,000 clones, roughly 88% of which are singletons. The top ten hold 4.5% of the sample.

These data originate in a study of T cell changes during pregnancy in multiple sclerosis (dated by TCRdb to the late 2010s). At the level of the whole study: In women with multiple sclerosis, the researchers looked at how the T cell repertoire shifted as pregnancy progressed.

This receptor chain uses TRBV4-3 and TRBJ2-3, with 13 middle bases fitting TRBD2. The source material was CD8+ T cells from peripheral blood mononuclear cells, sampled after pregnancy. This receptor was identified in a female donor with multiple sclerosis, enrolled in a pregnancy study. Here is the DNA: TGCGCCAGCAGCCGTACTAGCGGGGGGGAAGCAGATACGCAGTATTTT. The resulting protein is CASSRTSGGEADTQYF.